These 3 T cell receptor beta chains were sequenced from one sample in a study of cytomegalovirus exposure and HLA in healthy donors. 60 Vbeta and 13 Jbeta primers were used in PCR. Generated by immunoSEQ multiplex PCR, the TCRdb table keeps only in-frame clones and is missing some. The table includes about 150,000 clones, 70% to 90% detected once. Sequencing was done on a sample of PBMCs. These TCRs come from a woman aged 18-30 years in good health and CMV-seronegative.

This chain joins TRBV19 and TRBJ1-2; possibly TRBD1 for D (6 bases). CDR1 is LNHDA and CDR2 is SQIVND in the germline V gene (reference sequence). V was clipped by 8 bases and J by 4 bases, with 14 bases between them. The CDR3 extends over 13 amino acids. CDR3 sequence reads: CASGQTATYGYTF. CDR3 in DNA: TGTGCCAGTGGACAGACAGCTACCTATGGCTACACCTTC.

This chain connects TRBV7-9 to TRBJ1-5; D remains ambiguous. Trimming cost V 5 bases and J 2 bases, with 10 bases left between them. The CDR3 length is 14 residues. Per germline, CDR1 SEHNR and CDR2 FQNEAQ (reference sequence). CDR3 nucleotide sequence: TGTGCCAGCAGCCTAACAGTGGGCAATCAGCCCCAGCATTTT. It specifies CASSLTVGNQPQHF.

This chain connects TRBV7-2 to TRBJ1-4, with 7 bases fitting TRBD1. V was pared by 1 base and J by 8 bases, with 10 bases of the junction left unmatched. The CDR3 is made up of 16 amino acids. The germline gives CDR1 SGHTA, CDR2 FQGNSA. Here the CDR3 DNA reads TGTGCCAGCAGCTTAGTCGAGTGGGACAGAAGAGAAAAACTGTTTTTT. It specifies CASSLVEWDRREKLFF.